This T cell receptor beta chain emerged from a study of T cell responses to AZD1222 COVID-19 vaccine (dated by TCRdb to about 2021). For context, the study as a whole: AZD1222 recipients whose second dose came at about 4 weeks and those whose second dose came at about 12 weeks were combined into one group, since spike-specific TCR depth and breadth did not differ between the two schedules. A total of over 230 trial participants underwent TCR sequencing, of whom some 210 received two doses of AZD1222 and some 25 received two doses of the MenACWY control vaccine. Trial participants were enrolled by age into 18-55, 56-69 and 70-plus year subgroups, with about 150, 28 and 57 TCR-sequenced participants respectively. Study-level results and caveats: CD4 TCRs associated with the vaccine covered the entire spike protein, and the dominant responses were in regions 160-218 and 743-854. Because no day 14 peak-response samples were available, the repertoires could be characterized only after the peak T cell response. Participants were mostly white British, with more females than males. The authors suggested clonal diversity may have been underestimated. Only five or six AZD1222 recipients were SARS-CoV-2 seropositive at baseline, limiting conclusions about previously exposed vaccinees. A significant rise in spike-specific TCR breadth and depth was observed after two AZD1222 doses relative to day 0 and relative to MenACWY recipients. Reportedly, almost half of the unique spike-specific TCRs recognized epitopes lying outside the regions that are mutated in the B.1.351 and B.1.1.7 variants. In the small 56-69-year group, the increase in depth fell short of significance, most likely because of low power.

Explained via the paper, the time point label denotes: baseline before first vaccination. Vaccinee samples came from UK trials COV001 and COV002, including a single-blind randomized controlled phase 2/3 trial of AZD1222 (ChAdOx1 nCoV-19) in healthy adults. Trial participant PBMC samples were collected at day 0 and day 28 after the second dose for TCRbeta chain sequencing. The CDR3 regions of human TCRbeta chains were analyzed by immunosequencing. The authors' pipeline ran thus. TCRs in the repertoires were matched against a reference library of SARS-CoV-2-specific TCRs that had been generated with the MIRA antigen-specificity platform. Breadth meant the fraction of unique TCRs that were SARS-CoV-2-associated, whereas depth meant the fraction of total T cells that were SARS-CoV-2-associated. Using the MIRA data, every spike-specific TCR was mapped to the spike region that the TCR reacted to and assigned to either a CD4 or a CD8 class. Log10-transformed breadth and depth values were compared by one-way ANOVA with Sidak's multiple comparisons tests. TCRdb mirrors the immuneACCESS table, restricted to in-frame sequences. Some clones are absent from its copies; in checked studies, under half trace to an unresolved V gene, and the reason for the others is unknown. V, J and clone size derive from that table, while D and trimming were established from the DNA sequence. The table for this sample lists about 120,000 clones; about 89% of them were counted only once. About 1.6% of the sample is held by the ten biggest clonotypes.

Its CDR3 holds 13 amino acids, cysteine through phenylalanine. CDR3 DNA is the only sequence kept; it has 39 bases, read in frame from the first base. The germline ends are 8 bases apart after V is trimmed by 3 bases and J by 2 bases. CDR1 and CDR2 are drawn from the germline V gene: MNHNS, SASEGT. Of note for this clone: The clone's antigen remains unknown. Base qualities were left out, and no much larger clone turns up one base away.

The sequence was collected from an adult in good health. The receptor chain draws on TRBV6-1 and TRBJ2-7, with the D gene too uncertain to name. Sequencing was performed on peripheral blood, taken on day 0 of AZD1222 vaccination. The DNA sequence is given as TGTGCCAGCAGTGACCTACAGACCTACGAGCAGTACTTC. This encodes CASSDLQTYEQYF.